The 31 T cell receptor beta chains listed next were all sequenced from one sample in a study of T cell repertoires in aging, cancer and after chemotherapy. The template was genomic DNA from peripheral blood, not RNA. Multiplex touch-down PCR with TRB-A/B primers amplified rearranged V-D-J TRB sequences. TCRdb fed the multiplex PCR reads into MiXCR, producing one record per CDR3 protein. This table has roughly 6,800 distinct CDR3 sequences, approximately 40% appearing once. The sequenced material came from blood. The receptor source for this set is a human donor in good health.

This chain connects TRBV19 to TRBJ1-3, with TRBD1 as a possible D gene (6 bases). Per germline, CDR1 LNHDA and CDR2 SQIVND (reference sequence). V was trimmed by 3 bases and J by 0 bases, leaving 12 bases between them. The CDR3 sequence is 16 residues long. This CDR3 is CASSISGTYSGNTIYF. As DNA, the CDR3 is TGTGCCAGTAGTATTTCCGGGACATACTCTGGAAACACCATATATTTT.

In this sample, this clonotype is medium-sized. The J gene is TRBJ2-1, the V gene TRBV19, with 11 bases fitting TRBD2. V was clipped by 2 bases and J by 8 bases; unmatched bases: 5. This CDR3 contains 15 residues. Germline V gene sequence: CDR1 LNHDA, CDR2 SQIVND (reference sequence). CDR3: CASSIITSGSYEQFF. Written as DNA, the CDR3 is TGTGCCAGTAGTATAATCACTAGCGGGAGCTATGAGCAGTTCTTC.

The chain carries TRBV19 and TRBJ1-2; D is unclear. Per the germline V gene, CDR1 is LNHDA and CDR2 is SQIVND (reference sequence). CDR3 size: 13 residues. V lost 8 bases, J lost 4 bases, and 14 bases lay in between. The CDR3 DNA is TGTGCCAGTTTTACGGCAGTAACCTATGGCTACACCTTC. Encoded protein: CASFTAVTYGYTF.

The J gene is TRBJ1-1, the V gene TRBV12-3 or TRBV12-4, with D unclear. Trimming shortened V by 1 base and J by 7 bases, and 7 bases separated the two germline ends. The CDR3 contains 12 residues. CDR3 sequence reads: CASSLGSLEAFF. CDR3 nucleotides: TGTGCCAGCAGTTTAGGCTCCCTTGAAGCTTTCTTT.

The chain carries TRBV6-2 or TRBV6-3 and TRBJ2-2; D is possibly TRBD1 (6 bases). Germline CDR1 MNHEY, CDR2 SVGEGT. The CDR3 runs to 12 residues. The V end was cut by 5 bases, the J end by 6 bases, with 7 bases between. This CDR3 is CASSRQAGELFF. Here the CDR3 DNA reads TGTGCCAGCAGTAGACAGGCCGGGGAGCTGTTTTTT.

This clonotype qualifies as medium-sized. CDR3 DNA: TGCAGCGTTGAAGGGGCAGTCTATGGCTACACCTTC. It translates to CSVEGAVYGYTF. The chain carries TRBV29-1 and TRBJ1-2, with D hard to call. The ends were cut back, 1 base at V and 4 bases at J, with 7 bases in the middle. This CDR3 is built from 12 residues. CDR1 is SQVTM and CDR2 is ANQGSEA in the germline V gene.

This clonotype occurred a few times. The CDR3 coding sequence is TGTGCCAGCAGTGGTACTAGCGGGAGTGCCTACGAGCAGTACTTC. The encoded protein is CASSGTSGSAYEQYF. The chain combines TRBV12-3 or TRBV12-4 with TRBJ2-7; 11 bases fit TRBD2. This CDR3 region has 15 residues. V gave up 5 bases and J gave up 2 bases; unmatched junction bases: 5.

V gene TRBV18 combines with J gene TRBJ2-1; D tentatively reads TRBD1 or TRBD2 (5 bases each). The CDR3 spans 17 residues. V shed 0 bases and J shed 3 bases, with 15 bases lying between them. From germline, CDR1 is KGHSH and CDR2 LQKENI. In nucleotides, the CDR3 is TGTGCCAGCTCACCACCGTCCGGGCCTGGGGGCTACAATGAGCAGTTCTTC. It specifies CASSPPSGPGGYNEQFF.

The rearrangement joins TRBV18 to TRBJ2-6; D is perhaps TRBD1 (6 bases). Deletions cut 4 bases from V and 0 bases from J, with 13 bases between. This CDR3 region has 17 residues. Germline V CDR1 and CDR2: KGHSH, LQKENI. This chain's CDR3 is CASSLQGPSSGANVLTF. The CDR3 nucleotides read TGTGCCAGCTCACTTCAGGGGCCAAGCTCTGGGGCCAACGTCCTGACTTTC.

The rearrangement links TRBV27 to TRBJ2-2; D is possibly TRBD2 (6 bases). There are 14 residues in the CDR3. V lost 0 bases, J lost 7 bases, and 9 bases lay in between. CDR1 and CDR2 from the germline V gene are MNHEY and SMNVEV (reference sequence). The CDR3 region has the DNA TGTGCCAGCAGTTTATCGAGACTAGGCGGGGAGCTGTTTTTT. This codes for CASSLSRLGGELFF.

This CDR3 is CASTPGTTTEQFF. For the CDR3, the DNA is TGTGCCAGCACCCCTGGGACTACAACTGAGCAGTTCTTC. The chain combines TRBV7-6 with TRBJ2-1, with TRBD2 matching 7 bases. V gave up 7 bases and J gave up 9 bases; unmatched junction bases: 9. This CDR3 has 13 amino acids. Germline V lookup: CDR1 SGHVS, CDR2 FNYEAQ. The full variable domain, in which reference TRBV7-6 and TRBJ2-1 provide the parts outside the CDR3, is GAGVSQSPRYKVTKRGQDVALRCDPISGHVSLYWYRQALGQGPEFLTYFNYEAQQDKSGLPNDRFSAERPEGSISTLTIQRTEQRDSAMYRCASTPGTTTEQFFGPGTRLTVL.

In DNA, the CDR3 is TGTGCCAGCAGCCGGGACAGTCGGTCAAACTATGGCTACACCTTC. Its translation is CASSRDSRSNYGYTF. The chain recombines TRBV5-6 with TRBJ1-2; 7 bases are a match to TRBD1. Germline V CDR1 and CDR2: SGHDT, YYEEEE. The V and J ends lost 4 bases and 2 bases, in that order; junction bases with no gene match: 8. The CDR3 loop spans 15 amino acids.

This clonotype was observed a single time. The V call is TRBV12-3 or TRBV12-4, the J call TRBJ1-5, with D uncertain. Trimming took 1 base from V and 7 from J, leaving 17 bases between them. CDR3 length equals 16 residues. The CDR3 sequence: CASSLESGILVQPQHF. The CDR3 DNA reads as TGTGCCAGCAGTTTAGAGTCCGGGATTCTAGTCCAGCCCCAGCATTTT.

This clonotype was counted only a few times. V is TRBV6-5 and J is TRBJ1-4; D gene ambiguous. Trimming took off 5 bases at V and 6 bases at J, with 16 bases between the two ends. Germline V CDR1 and CDR2: MNHEY, SVGAGI. The CDR3 has 15 residues. This CDR3 reads CASSPGMMGDEKLFF. Written as DNA, the CDR3 is TGTGCCAGCAGTCCCGGTATGATGGGTGATGAAAAACTGTTTTTT.

The chain links TRBV11-3 to TRBJ2-7; D gene unclear. Trimming cost V 2 bases and J 9 bases, with 11 bases left between them. Germline V gene data show CDR1 as SGHNT and CDR2 as YENEEA. The CDR3 totals 12 residues. CDR3 nucleotides: TGTGCCAGCAGCTTAAATGGGGATCGGCAGTACGTC. Protein product: CASSLNGDRQYV.

This chain connects TRBV6-5 to TRBJ2-7, with 8 positions matching TRBD2. V dropped 5 bases and J dropped 5; count of bases not matched to a gene: 17. The CDR3 runs to 17 residues. Germline CDR1 and CDR2: MNHEY and SVGAGI. In nucleotides, the CDR3 is TGTGCCAGCAGTCCCCTCCGTCCGGGGGGGGCTGACAACGAGCAGTACTTC. It yields the protein CASSPLRPGGADNEQYF.

This clonotype was picked up a small number of times. The V call is TRBV14, the J call TRBJ2-5; TRBD2 matches 12 bases. The CDR3 spans 16 residues. Germline loops: CDR1 SGHDN, CDR2 FVKESK. V lost 4 bases and J lost 4; bases outside the gene matches: 7. For the CDR3, the DNA is TGTGCCAGCAGCCCAGGACTAGCGGGGCCGGGAGAGACCCAGTACTTC. It translates to CASSPGLAGPGETQYF.

This clonotype showed up just a few times. CDR3 region: CATSTRDSNQPQHF. DNA for the CDR3: TGTGCCACCAGCACTCGGGACAGCAATCAGCCCCAGCATTTT. The V call is TRBV15, the J call TRBJ1-5; weak D call: TRBD1 (5 bases). CDR1 and CDR2 from the germline V gene are LNHNV and YYDKDF (reference sequence). Deletions cut 4 bases from V and 1 base from J, with 8 bases between. The CDR3 length is 14 residues.

The chain is built from TRBV6-5 and TRBJ1-2; TRBD1 matches 7 bases. The CDR3 contains 13 residues. V was clipped by 6 bases and J by 4 bases; unmatched bases: 5. Germline values: CDR1 MNHEY, CDR2 SVGAGI. CDR3 sequence: CASRSTGTYGYTF. The CDR3 nucleotides are TGTGCCAGCAGATCGACAGGGACCTATGGCTACACCTTC.

The genes are TRBV5-5 and TRBJ2-3; 7 bases line up with TRBD1. This CDR3 contains 13 residues. Trimming at V came to 3 bases and at J to 3 bases, leaving 1 base not matched to a gene. Germline V gives CDR1 SGHKS, CDR2 YYEKEE (reference sequence). The CDR3 loop reads CASSSGGTDTQYF. In DNA form, the CDR3 reads TGTGCCAGCAGCTCAGGGGGTACAGATACGCAGTATTTT.

This clonotype was picked up a small number of times. The genes are TRBV6-5 and TRBJ1-1; TRBD1 matches 7 bases. The V gene's germline CDR1 is MNHEY and CDR2 SVGAGI. This CDR3 has 14 amino acids. V shed 4 bases and J 4 bases; nucleotides not matched to a gene: 6. DNA of the CDR3: TGTGCCAGCAGTTTAGGGGGCCGGATCACTGAAGCTTTCTTT. This codes for CASSLGGRITEAFF.

This clonotype was counted a few times. The V and J genes are TRBV30 and TRBJ1-6; possible D gene TRBD1, 5 bases. This CDR3 has 16 amino acids. CDR1 and CDR2 (germline): GTSNPN, SVGIG (reference sequence). The V end lost 3 bases, the J end lost 7 bases, and 19 bases lay between the germline ends. The CDR3 loop is CAWRVPSTAENSPLHF. CDR3 nucleotide sequence: TGTGCCTGGAGGGTCCCCTCGACAGCCGAAAATTCACCCCTCCACTTT.

The chain uses TRBV18 and TRBJ1-1; 8 bases are shared with TRBD1. Germline assignment: CDR1 KGHSH and CDR2 LQKENI. V lost 3 bases to trimming and J lost 1 base; unmatched junction nucleotides: 1. The CDR3 covers 14 residues. The CDR3 sequence is CASSPGTGNTEAFF. DNA of the CDR3: TGTGCCAGCTCACCCGGGACAGGGAACACTGAAGCTTTCTTT.

The gene calls are TRBV6-1 and TRBJ1-6; D not resolved. The germline V gene has CDR1 MNHNS and CDR2 SASEGT. The CDR3 is 14 residues long. V lost 5 bases to trimming and J lost 8 bases, with 13 bases between them. CDR3 in DNA: TGTGCCAGCAGTCCGGTACAGTTCCATTCACCCCTCCACTTT. This gives the protein CASSPVQFHSPLHF.

The chain recombines TRBV18 with TRBJ2-7, with TRBD2 matching 11 bases. CDR1 KGHSH and CDR2 LQKENI come from the germline V gene. V lost 2 bases to trimming and J lost 4 bases; unmatched junction nucleotides: 7. The CDR3 spans 16 residues. In nucleotides, the CDR3 is TGTGCCAGCTCACCAACAACTAGCGGGAGTAAGTACGAGCAGTACTTC. Residues: CASSPTTSGSKYEQYF.

This clonotype showed up just a few times. The chain employs TRBV19 and TRBJ2-2; the match to TRBD1 covers 9 bases. J gave up 5 bases and V 5 bases, and 6 bases lay outside the gene matches. Germline V gene data show CDR1 as LNHDA and CDR2 as SQIVND (reference sequence). The CDR3 has 15 amino acids. CDR3 protein: CASSRDRVNTGELFF. For the CDR3, the DNA is TGTGCCAGTAGTCGGGACAGGGTAAATACCGGGGAGCTGTTTTTT.

The rearrangement links TRBV12-3 or TRBV12-4 to TRBJ1-6, with D uncertain. The CDR3 totals 13 residues. V lost 7 bases to trimming and J lost 14 bases, with 18 bases between them. This CDR3 reads CASTNPGFQTLHF. Here the CDR3 DNA reads TGTGCCAGCACCAACCCTGGGTTCCAAACCCTCCACTTT.

This clonotype has a handful of counts. The V call is TRBV27, the J call TRBJ2-3, with D maybe TRBD1 (5 bases). This CDR3 spans 16 amino acids. With 6 bases removed from V and 6 bases from J, the gap between germline ends came to 22 bases. Germline V gene lookup returns CDR1 MNHEY and CDR2 SMNVEV (reference sequence). The CDR3 reads CASRPSVVGPQDTQYF. CDR3 nucleotides: TGTGCCAGCAGACCTTCTGTGGTGGGGCCGCAGGATACGCAGTATTTT.

This clonotype has just a few counts. J is TRBJ2-5 and V is TRBV6-2 or TRBV6-3; TRBD1 matches 7 bases. This CDR3 contains 16 residues. CDR1 is MNHEY and CDR2 is SVGEGT in the germline V gene. After removal of 0 bases from V and 2 bases from J, the junction contained 6 bases not matched to a gene. Here the CDR3 DNA reads TGTGCCAGCAGTTACTCGATGTTGGGACAGCAAGAGACCCAGTACTTC. The encoded protein is CASSYSMLGQQETQYF.

The chain has TRBV6-6 and TRBJ1-2; 11 bases line up with TRBD1. After removal of 2 bases from V and 4 bases from J, the junction contained 6 bases not matched to a gene. CDR1 is MNHNY, CDR2 SVGAGI, per germline (reference sequence). This CDR3 region has 16 residues. In DNA form, the CDR3 reads TGTGCCAGCAGTTACACCCGGACAGGGGGCAGCTATGGCTACACCTTC. As protein: CASSYTRTGGSYGYTF.

This clonotype appeared a few times. The CDR3 coding sequence is TGTGCCAGTAGGCTGGCAGGCAACTATGGCTACACCTTC. Translation: CASRLAGNYGYTF. V gene TRBV19 combines with J gene TRBJ1-2; no firm D call. This CDR3 contains 13 residues. The V gene lost 6 bases and the J gene lost 2 bases, with 10 bases spanning the gap. Germline CDR1 LNHDA, CDR2 SQIVND (reference sequence). Supplemented by reference TRBV19 and TRBJ1-2, the full variable domain reads DGGITQSPKYLFRKEGQNVTLSCEQNLNHDAMYWYRQDPGQGLRLIYYSQIVNDFQKGDIAEGYSVSREKKESFPLTVTSAQKNPTAFYLCASRLAGNYGYTFGSGTRLTVV.